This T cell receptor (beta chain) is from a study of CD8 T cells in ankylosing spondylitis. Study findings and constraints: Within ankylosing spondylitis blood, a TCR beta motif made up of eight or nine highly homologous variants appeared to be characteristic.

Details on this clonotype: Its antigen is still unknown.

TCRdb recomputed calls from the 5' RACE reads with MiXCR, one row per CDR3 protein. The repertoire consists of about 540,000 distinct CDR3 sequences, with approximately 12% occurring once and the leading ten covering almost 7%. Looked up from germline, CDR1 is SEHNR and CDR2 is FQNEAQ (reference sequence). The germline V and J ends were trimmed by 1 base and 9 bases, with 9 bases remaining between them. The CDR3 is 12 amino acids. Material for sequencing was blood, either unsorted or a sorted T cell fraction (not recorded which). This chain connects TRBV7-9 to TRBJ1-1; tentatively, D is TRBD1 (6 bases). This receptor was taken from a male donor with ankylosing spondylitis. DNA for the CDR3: TGTGCCAGCAGCTTAGTAGGGGGGAAAGCTTTCTTT. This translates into CASSLVGGKAFF.